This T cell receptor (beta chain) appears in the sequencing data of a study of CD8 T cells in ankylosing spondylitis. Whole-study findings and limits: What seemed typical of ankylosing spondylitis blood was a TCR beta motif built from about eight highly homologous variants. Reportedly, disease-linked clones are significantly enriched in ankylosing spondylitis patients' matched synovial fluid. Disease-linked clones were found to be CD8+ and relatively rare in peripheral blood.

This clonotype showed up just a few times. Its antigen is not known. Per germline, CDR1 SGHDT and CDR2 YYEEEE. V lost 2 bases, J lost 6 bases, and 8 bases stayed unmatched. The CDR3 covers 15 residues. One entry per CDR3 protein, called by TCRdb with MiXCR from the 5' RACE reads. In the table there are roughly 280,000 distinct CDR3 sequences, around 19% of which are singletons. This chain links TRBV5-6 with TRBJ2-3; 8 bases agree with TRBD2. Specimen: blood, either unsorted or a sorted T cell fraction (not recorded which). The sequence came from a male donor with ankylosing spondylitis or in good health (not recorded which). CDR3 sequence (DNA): TGTGCCAGCAGCTTAGGACTAGCAACCGGTGATACGCAGTATTTT. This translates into CASSLGLATGDTQYF.